Sequencing of this TCR beta chain was carried out in a study of blood T cell repertoires in COVID-19. Study-wide background: Acute and convalescent COVID-19 specimens originated in the United States, Italy and Spain. T cells, B-cell-depleted T cells, or PBMCs provided the cDNA or gDNA that served as material.

Germline CDR1 is MNHEY and CDR2 is SVGAGI. CDR3 length equals 14 residues. The trim removed 2 bases at V and 6 bases at J, leaving 3 bases unmatched. In the study's own analysis: How many nucleated cells were present was estimated from reference gene primer amplification. Here immunoSEQ multiplex PCR was the method, and the copy in TCRdb shows in-frame clones only, minus some. From that table come the V and J calls and clone size; the DNA was used to work out D and trimming. Among 98,000 or so clones listed, approximately 70% were seen once. The sequence came from a woman aged 40 to 50 with acute or convalescent COVID-19. Material for sequencing was peripheral blood. The chain is built from TRBV6-5 and TRBJ2-3, with 9 bases aligning to TRBD2. The CDR3 DNA reads as TGTGCCAGCAGTTACGGCGCGGGGGGGGATACGCAGTATTTT. Translating gives CASSYGAGGDTQYF.